This record looks at one T cell receptor beta chain sequence and its context. Its antigen target is currently unknown. The sample holds no much larger clone one base away, and base qualities are not on file. Within the sample, other DNA sequences also encode this same CDR3. This sample was taken from a study of OX40 agonist ivuxolimab in advanced cancers. Study-level background: Ivuxolimab, which targeted the costimulatory receptor OX40 (CD134), was an agonistic, fully human IgG2 monoclonal antibody. Intravenous ivuxolimab was administered to patients every 2 weeks at six dose levels: 0.01, 0.1, 0.3, 1.5, 3 and 10 mg/kg. Three dose-escalation patients achieved partial responses, one with hepatocellular carcinoma and two with cutaneous melanoma. Peripheral TCRbeta sequencing was intended to test whether TCR sequence diversity was altered and clonal T-cell expansion was caused by ivuxolimab. Prior anti-PD-1, anti-PD-L1 or anti-CTLA-4 therapy was permitted, and checkpoint inhibitors had been received by around 40% of dose-escalation patients. In the dose-escalation cohort, more than 75% of patients were male, and the mean age was about 55 years, with a range of about 23 to 90. The monotherapy dose-escalation portion (N of about 50 patients) of the phase I ivuxolimab trial is reported in the paper. Of the 50 or so patients in dose escalation, 19 had hepatocellular carcinoma, around 15 had melanoma, 9 had renal cell carcinoma and 9 had head and neck cancer.

Patients with autoimmune disease history or receiving systemic immunosuppression were excluded from the trial. Peripheral blood for TCR sequencing was collected from all dose cohorts at baseline, on cycle 4 day 1, and on cycle 7 day 1. The samples were drawn from a first-in-human, open-label, multicenter phase I dose-escalation trial of ivuxolimab. Adults with locally advanced or metastatic head and neck squamous cell, hepatocellular, melanoma or renal cell carcinoma were enrolled in the trial. Before TCR sequencing, CD4+ T cells and CD8+ T cells were sorted from peripheral blood as separate populations. For sequencing of the TCRbeta CDR3 region, genomic DNA was extracted from the sorted cells. TCRbeta CDR3 regions were sequenced using the immunoSEQ Assay. Sourced from immuneACCESS, this table was stored by TCRdb with only in-frame sequences that have V and J called. A share of the clones is absent; for the studies checked, an unresolved V gene accounts for under half, and the remainder has no known explanation. Counted in this sample were roughly 56,000 clones; around 89% of them appeared once. Over 15% of the sample is in the top ten clones.

Overall study results and their limits: Low levels of normalized T-cell clonal expansion were also shown by some nonresponding patients. In the 0.1-3.0 mg/kg groups, partial responders were among the patients with the lowest normalized peripheral clonal expansion, particularly in CD8+ T cells. After ivuxolimab, expanded clones were on average more numerous among CD8+ T cells than among CD4+ T cells. At doses of 0.1 to 3.0 mg/kg, clonal expansion of both CD4+ and CD8+ blood T cells was observed from baseline to week 6. Which antigens the clonally expanded peripheral T cells were specific for was not determined.

The germline V gene encodes CDR1 SQVTM and CDR2 ANQGSEA. V trim: 6 bases; J trim: 0 bases; unmatched bases: 6. From its cysteine to its phenylalanine, the CDR3 spans 15 amino acids. Only the CDR3 portion is preserved as DNA: 45 bases, with reading frame beginning at the first base. This TCR derives from an adult with an advanced solid tumor such as melanoma, head and neck, liver or kidney cancer. The chain is made from TRBV29-1 and TRBJ2-2; 8 bases in the middle match TRBD2. The input for sequencing was CD4+ or CD8+ T cells sorted from blood, taken in a trial of the OX40 agonist ivuxolimab. The sequenced DNA: TGCAGCGTCGATCAAGCGGGAGCGAACACCGGGGAGCTGTTTTTT. Translated, it gives CSVDQAGANTGELFF.